A single sample gave rise to the 7 T cell receptor beta chains below, sequenced in a study of beta chain features in type 1 diabetes. Findings and limits, study-wide: Type 1 diabetes patients had moderately but significantly shorter TCRB CDR3s in all four CD4+ subsets.

Their antigens are not known. As every portion of the isolated RNA was reverse transcribed, the sequencing read expressed TCRB transcripts. Sequencing used immunoSEQ multiplex PCR; TCRdb keeps in-frame clones, though not all of them. The profile covers roughly 230,000 clones, with roughly a tenth appearing a single time and over 0.015% taken by the ten largest. The sequenced sample consisted of naive CD4+ T cells from blood. These receptors all stem from a young man with type 1 diabetes.

This clone came up once. This chain connects TRBV7-2 to TRBJ2-3; D is ambiguous. Trimming left V 1 base short and J 5 bases short, with 7 bases between. The germline V gene has CDR1 SGHTA and CDR2 FQGNSA. This CDR3 region has 13 residues. The CDR3 region has the DNA TGTGCCAGCAGCTTAGTTCTTCGAGATACGCAGTATTTT. Its translation: CASSLVLRDTQYF.

This rearrangement joins TRBV5-1 to TRBJ2-3; D not certain. CDR1 is SGHRS, CDR2 YFSETQ, per germline. V dropped 7 bases and J dropped 4 bases, with 13 bases sitting between them. The CDR3 extends over 13 amino acids. The CDR3 is CASQAGQADTQYF. The DNA of the CDR3 is TGCGCCAGCCAAGCCGGTCAGGCAGATACGCAGTATTTT. Full variable domain (missing parts from reference TRBV5-1 and TRBJ2-3): KAGVTQTPRYLIKTRGQQVTLSCSPISGHRSVSWYQQTPGQGLQFLFEYFSETQRNKGNFPGRFSGRQFSNSRSEMNVSTLELGDSALYLCASQAGQADTQYFGPGTRLTVL.

This clone has a handful of counts. CDR3 nucleotides: TGTGCCATCAGTGAGTCGCGACAGGGCTACGAGCAGTACTTC. This gives the protein CAISESRQGYEQYF. The chain combines TRBV10-3 with TRBJ2-7, with 7 bases lining up with TRBD1. V gave up 0 bases and J gave up 3 bases; unmatched junction bases: 2. This CDR3 spans 14 amino acids. Germline V gives CDR1 ENHRY, CDR2 SYGVKD.

J is TRBJ1-6 and V is TRBV11-2, with TRBD1 matching over 8 bases. Germline trimming cut 6 bases from V and 7 bases from J; bases unmatched to any gene: 2. The CDR3 spans 13 residues. The germline CDR1 and CDR2 sequences are SGHAT and FQNNGV. The CDR3 here is CASRGTGNSPLHF. Here the CDR3 DNA reads TGTGCCAGCAGAGGGACAGGAAATTCACCCCTCCACTTT.

This clone has only a few counts. The chain joins TRBV28 to TRBJ1-3; weak D call: TRBD1 (6 bases). There are 15 residues in the CDR3. The germline gives CDR1 MDHEN, CDR2 SYDVKM. Trimming left V 10 bases short and J 0 bases short, with 16 bases between. As DNA, the CDR3 is TGTGCCACCAAAACCCTGGACAGCTCTGGAAACACCATATATTTT. Its protein is CATKTLDSSGNTIYF.

This clone was found a few times. V usage is TRBV4-1 and J usage is TRBJ2-1; D is possibly TRBD1 (6 bases). V was shortened by 0 bases and J by 7 bases, with 16 bases between the two germline ends. Germline V gene sequence: CDR1 MGHRA, CDR2 YSYEKL. This CDR3 spans 16 amino acids. CDR3 sequence (DNA): TGCGCCAGCAGCCAAGATCCCCAGGGGACATGGAATGAGCAGTTCTTC. Protein product: CASSQDPQGTWNEQFF.

The sample holds a few counts of this clone. The gene calls are TRBV30 and TRBJ2-2; D unclear. Trimming removed 0 bases from V and 5 bases from J, with 13 bases in between. Germline values: CDR1 GTSNPN, CDR2 SVGIG (reference sequence). The CDR3 covers 15 residues. CDR3 sequence: CAWSVLYRPTGELFF. For the CDR3, the DNA is TGTGCCTGGAGTGTACTTTATCGCCCGACCGGGGAGCTGTTTTTT. The variable domain in full, with the rest retrieved from reference TRBV30 and TRBJ2-2, is SQTIHQWPATLVQPVGSPLSLECTVEGTSNPNLYWYRQAAGRGLQLLFYSVGIGQISSEVPQNLSASRPQDRQFILSSKKLLLSDSGFYLCAWSVLYRPTGELFFGEGSRLTVL.